The 7 T cell receptor beta chains reported below all come from one sample, sequenced in a study of beta chain features in type 1 diabetes. Of the isolated RNA, all was reverse transcribed, and so the sequenced material was expressed TCRB transcripts. The method was immunoSEQ multiplex PCR; TCRdb's version includes in-frame clones alone and lacks a portion of them. Of more than 300,000 clones in the sample, around 12% are singletons; the top ten hold approximately 0.015%. The sample taken for sequencing was naive CD4+ T cells from blood. All receptors come from a man between 18 and 35 years old in good health.

This clone was detected a few times. The genes are TRBV2 and TRBJ2-3; D is uncertain. Germline V gives CDR1 SNHLY, CDR2 FYNNEI. Trimming removed 3 bases at V and 2 bases at J, with 15 bases between. The CDR3 consists of 16 residues. The CDR3: CASSDHTRHNTDTQYF. Here the CDR3 DNA reads TGTGCCAGCAGTGACCACACAAGACATAACACAGATACGCAGTATTTT.

V and J are TRBV18 and TRBJ2-3; unclear D gene. The CDR3 is 13 residues long. Germline V gene data show CDR1 as KGHSH and CDR2 as LQKENI. The germline V and J ends were trimmed by 3 bases and 5 bases, with 9 bases remaining between them. The CDR3 region is CASSPRPGDTQYF. Written as DNA, the CDR3 is TGTGCCAGCTCACCCCGCCCCGGAGATACGCAGTATTTT.

This chain uses TRBV4-3 with TRBJ1-1; 9 bases align to TRBD1. The CDR3 is 16 amino acids. The V gene end was trimmed by 0 bases and the J gene end by 11 bases; junction bases not matched to a gene: 13. Germline V CDR1 and CDR2: LGHNA, YSLEER. The CDR3 loop is CASSQDIWTGAGEAFF. CDR3 nucleotides: TGCGCCAGCAGCCAAGATATCTGGACAGGGGCAGGGGAGGCTTTCTTT.

In its sample, this clone was seen a few times. V gene TRBV12-5 combines with J gene TRBJ2-2; 10 bases line up with TRBD2. The germline CDR1 and CDR2 sequences are LGHNT and FRNRAP. V shed 7 bases and J 2 bases; nucleotides not matched to a gene: 7. CDR3 size: 16 residues. CDR3 amino acids: CASAPSGRANTGELFF. The CDR3 coding sequence is TGTGCTAGTGCCCCCAGCGGGAGGGCAAACACCGGGGAGCTGTTTTTT. The variable domain in full, completed from reference TRBV12-5 and TRBJ2-2, reads DARVTQTPRHKVTEMGQEVTMRCQPILGHNTVFWYRQTMMQGLELLAYFRNRAPLDDSGMPKDRFSAEMPDATLATLKIQPSEPRDSAVYFCASAPSGRANTGELFFGEGSRLTVL.

The chain is built from TRBV5-4 and TRBJ1-2; D is possibly TRBD1 (5 bases). Trimming took off 0 bases at V and 3 bases at J, with 9 bases between the two ends. CDR3 length: 14 residues. The germline V gene encodes CDR1 SGHNT and CDR2 YYREEE (reference sequence). CDR3 sequence (DNA): TGTGCCAGCAGCTTGGGTGGGGGGTACTATGGCTACACCTTC. Translated, it gives CASSLGGGYYGYTF. Combining the CDR3 with reference TRBV5-4 and TRBJ1-2 gives the whole variable domain ETGVTQSPTHLIKTRGQQVTLRCSSQSGHNTVSWYQQALGQGPQFIFQYYREEENGRGNFPPRFSGLQFPNYSSELNVNALELDDSALYLCASSLGGGYYGYTFGSGTRLTVV.

This clone showed up just a few times. DNA of the CDR3: TGTGCCACCAGCAGAAATCGCAGAGCGACCGGGGAGCTGTTTTTT. Its translation: CATSRNRRATGELFF. V and J are TRBV15 and TRBJ2-2; no clear D. The germline CDR1 and CDR2 sequences are LNHNV and YYDKDF (reference sequence). The CDR3 loop spans 15 amino acids. V was clipped by 2 bases and J by 5 bases, with 12 bases between them.

V is TRBV11-2 and J is TRBJ2-5; D gene ambiguous. Per the germline V gene, CDR1 is SGHAT and CDR2 is FQNNGV. The CDR3 contains 17 residues. The ends were cut back, 5 bases at V and 1 base at J, with 20 bases in the middle. As DNA, the CDR3 is TGTGCCAGCAGCCCAAGAGGTTTTAGGCCAGCCCAAGAGACCCAGTACTTC. It yields the protein CASSPRGFRPAQETQYF.